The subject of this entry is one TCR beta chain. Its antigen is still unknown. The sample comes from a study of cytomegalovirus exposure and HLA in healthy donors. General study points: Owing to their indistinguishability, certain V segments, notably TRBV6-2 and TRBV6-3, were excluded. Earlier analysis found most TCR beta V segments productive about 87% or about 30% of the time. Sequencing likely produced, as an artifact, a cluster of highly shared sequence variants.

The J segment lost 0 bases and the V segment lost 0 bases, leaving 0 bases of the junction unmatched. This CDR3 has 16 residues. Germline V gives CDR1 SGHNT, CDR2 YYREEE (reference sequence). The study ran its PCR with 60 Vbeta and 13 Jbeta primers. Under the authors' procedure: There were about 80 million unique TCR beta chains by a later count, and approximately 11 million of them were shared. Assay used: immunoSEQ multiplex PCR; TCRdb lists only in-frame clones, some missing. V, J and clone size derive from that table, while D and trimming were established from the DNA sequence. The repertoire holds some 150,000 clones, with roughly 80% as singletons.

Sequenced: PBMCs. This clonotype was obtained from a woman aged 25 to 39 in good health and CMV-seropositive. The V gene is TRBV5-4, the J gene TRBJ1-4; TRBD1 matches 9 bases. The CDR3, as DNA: TGTGCCAGCAGCTTGGGACAGGGGGCAACTAATGAAAAACTGTTTTTT. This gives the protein CASSLGQGATNEKLFF.